These 24 T cell receptor beta chains share one sample of origin, sequenced in a study of regulatory T cells in long-lasting Graves disease. Time point: persistent/refractory GD, antithyroid drugs over 5 years with positive TRAb. PBMC RNA was the source of the TCR library. For TCR beta, libraries came from iRepertoire HTBI primers and Arm-PCR of CDR3 regions. TCRdb reprocessed the multiplex PCR reads via MiXCR and lists one record per CDR3 protein. The repertoire includes about 300,000 distinct CDR3 sequences, more than 20% of them detected once, and around 50% sits in the top ten. The sample in question was peripheral blood mononuclear cells (PBMCs), obtained when the disease was refractory, from a patient treated with antithyroid drugs. The receptors derive from a female donor with Graves disease.

This clonotype was seen a few times. The V call is TRBV4-3, the J call TRBJ2-5; TRBD1 might be the D (5 bases). V was pared by 0 bases and J by 5 bases, with 22 bases between. The CDR3 runs to 18 residues. The germline CDR1 and CDR2 sequences are LGHNA and YSLEER. This CDR3 reads CASSQDRAAGSKQETQYF. The CDR3 coding sequence is TGCGCCAGCAGCCAAGATAGGGCTGCAGGGTCCAAGCAGGAGACCCAGTACTTC.

The chain combines TRBV7-8 with TRBJ2-7, with D perhaps TRBD2 (7 bases). The CDR3 has 16 amino acids. CDR1 SGHVS and CDR2 FQNEAQ come from the germline V gene. Trimming removed 5 bases from V and 3 bases from J, with 20 bases in between. Here the CDR3 reads CASSPVRTGGGYEQYF. In DNA form, the CDR3 reads TGTGCCAGCAGCCCAGTCCGGACGGGGGGCGGCTACGAGCAGTACTTC.

As to this clonotype: A read error may explain this, as a much larger clone is one base away. The V call is TRBV28, the J call TRBJ2-5, with TRBD2 identical over 8 bases. This CDR3 comprises 14 residues. Germline V gene sequence: CDR1 MDHEN, CDR2 SYDVKM. The DNA of the CDR3 is TGTGCCATCTCGACGGGGGGGTTCGGCGAGACCCGGTACTTC. Its translation: CAISTGGFGETRYF.

This clonotype has ten or more counts. The chain uses TRBV6-2 or TRBV6-3 and TRBJ2-7; D perhaps matches TRBD1 (6 bases). The CDR3 has 15 residues. Looked up from germline, CDR1 is MNHEY and CDR2 is SVGEGT. Trimming cost V 5 bases and J 0 bases, with 14 bases left between them. CDR3 in amino acids: CASSDGTMSSYEQYF. The DNA for the CDR3 is TGTGCCAGCAGTGATGGGACAATGAGCTCCTACGAGCAGTACTTC.

Here the CDR3 DNA reads TGCGCCAGCAGACTCGGGGACGTCATGGGTGGCTACACCTTC. Residues: CASRLGDVMGGYTF. The genes are TRBV5-1 and TRBJ1-2, with a tentative D call TRBD1 (5 bases). The CDR3 spans 14 residues. CDR1 SGHRS and CDR2 YFSETQ come from the germline V gene. V was clipped by 5 bases and J by 7 bases, with 18 bases between them.

This chain joins TRBV4-3 and TRBJ2-7; tentatively, D is TRBD2 (5 bases). The germline V gene has CDR1 LGHNA and CDR2 YSLEER. Deletions cut 0 bases from V and 3 bases from J, with 9 bases between. The CDR3 runs 14 residues. CDR3 residues: CASSQDLGLYEQYF. In DNA, the CDR3 is TGCGCCAGCAGCCAAGATCTAGGACTCTACGAGCAGTACTTC.

This clonotype has a handful of counts. The CDR3 loop reads CASSQGRAQGAAFF. In DNA form, the CDR3 reads TGTGCCAGCAGCCAAGGACGGGCCCAGGGGGCAGCTTTCTTT. The rearrangement links TRBV3-1 to TRBJ1-1; 8 bases line up with TRBD1. The V and J ends lost 1 base and 10 bases, in that order; junction bases with no gene match: 8. Germline V lookup: CDR1 LGHDT, CDR2 YNNKEL (reference sequence). The CDR3 extends over 14 amino acids.

There are many counts of this clonotype. J is TRBJ2-1 and V is TRBV7-3; D possibly corresponds to TRBD1 (5 bases). The CDR3 is 15 residues long. Germline CDR1 SGHTA, CDR2 FQGTGA. The V and J ends lost 0 bases and 2 bases respectively, with 8 bases between them. Written as DNA, the CDR3 is TGTGCCAGCAGCTTAACAGGGGCGGCCTACAATGAGCAGTTCTTC. Encoded protein: CASSLTGAAYNEQFF.

V usage is TRBV27 and J usage is TRBJ2-7, with D possibly being TRBD2 (6 bases). The CDR3 length is 14 residues. The ends were cut back, 2 bases at V and 3 bases at J, with 11 bases in the middle. CDR1 and CDR2 (germline): MNHEY, SMNVEV (reference sequence). CDR3 nucleotide sequence: TGTGCCAGCAGTTTAGGCCCGGGGGTCTACGAGCAGTACTTC. Its protein product is CASSLGPGVYEQYF.

The CDR3 nucleotides read TGTGCCTGGATGTGGCGCCCGAACACTGAAGCTTTCTTT. As protein: CAWMWRPNTEAFF. J is TRBJ1-1 and V is TRBV30; D unclear. The CDR3 is 13 residues long. Germline V gene sequence: CDR1 GTSNPN, CDR2 SVGIG (reference sequence). V lost 4 bases to trimming and J lost 1 base, with 10 bases between them.

The chain uses TRBV19 and TRBJ2-6; no reliable D call. Germline values: CDR1 LNHDA, CDR2 SQIVND (reference sequence). V was pared by 5 bases and J by 0 bases, with 8 bases between. The CDR3 extends over 15 amino acids. This chain's CDR3 is CASSHPGSGANVLTF. The CDR3 DNA is TGTGCCAGTAGTCACCCCGGCTCTGGGGCCAACGTCCTGACTTTC.

This clonotype was seen at least ten times. The chain joins TRBV24-1 to TRBJ1-2, with 7 bases aligning to TRBD1. Germline trimming cut 7 bases from V and 0 bases from J; bases unmatched to any gene: 1. Germline V gene sequence: CDR1 KGHDR, CDR2 SFDVKD. This CDR3 contains 13 residues. Here the CDR3 DNA reads TGTGCCACCAGCGGGACAGCTAACTATGGCTACACCTTC. The encoded protein is CATSGTANYGYTF.

This clonotype was counted ten times or more. The chain is built from TRBV11-2 and TRBJ2-7; 7 nucleotides match TRBD1. The CDR3 loop spans 16 amino acids. V shed 0 bases and J 4 bases; nucleotides not matched to a gene: 9. The germline CDR1 and CDR2 sequences are SGHAT and FQNNGV. CDR3 bases: TGTGCCAGCAGCTTAGAAGGGTCGACAGGGACATACGAGCAGTACTTC. It is translated as CASSLEGSTGTYEQYF.

This clonotype appeared many times. V gene TRBV30 combines with J gene TRBJ1-4, with 8 bases identical to TRBD1. The J segment lost 3 bases and the V segment lost 8 bases, leaving 8 bases of the junction unmatched. Per germline, CDR1 GTSNPN and CDR2 SVGIG (reference sequence). This CDR3 has 14 residues. The CDR3: CAGHRGQANEKLFF. The CDR3 DNA reads as TGTGCCGGCCACAGGGGACAGGCTAATGAAAAACTGTTTTTT.

This clonotype was seen a few times. The J gene is TRBJ2-2, the V gene TRBV7-9, with 10 bases identical to TRBD2. The V segment lost 4 bases and the J segment 7 bases; nucleotides outside the gene matches: 6. This CDR3 region has 15 residues. Germline loops: CDR1 SEHNR, CDR2 FQNEAQ (reference sequence). CDR3 DNA: TGTGCCAGCAGCTCACGCCTAGCGGGAGTCGGGGAGCTGTTTTTT. Translation: CASSSRLAGVGELFF.

In this sample, this clonotype turned up a few times. The chain recombines TRBV3-1 with TRBJ1-3; TRBD1 matches at 9 bases. The junction had 1 base not matched to a gene; V was cut back by 4 bases and J by 0 bases. The CDR3 runs to 15 residues. Germline lookup yields CDR1 LGHDT and CDR2 YNNKEL (reference sequence). The CDR3 region is CASSRGQGSGNTIYF. The CDR3 DNA reads as TGTGCCAGCAGCCGGGGACAGGGCTCTGGAAACACCATATATTTT.

As DNA, the CDR3 is TGCAGTGCTAGAGGCAGGGTGGTTCTGGGGTTGGAGTACTTC. Translated: CSARGRVVLGLEYF. J is TRBJ2-7 and V is TRBV20-1; maybe TRBD1 (5 bases). Germline CDR1 reads DFQATT; CDR2 reads SNEGSKA (reference sequence). V lost 1 base, J lost 11 bases, and 21 bases lay in between. This CDR3 contains 14 residues.

This chain joins TRBV6-2 or TRBV6-3 and TRBJ2-4; 7 positions agree with TRBD1. The J segment lost 8 bases and the V segment lost 6 bases, leaving 10 bases of the junction unmatched. The CDR3 has 14 amino acids. Germline CDR1 and CDR2: MNHEY and SVGEGT. CDR3 residues: CASRKQGSSHIQYF. In nucleotides, the CDR3 is TGTGCCAGCAGAAAACAGGGGAGCTCGCACATTCAGTACTTC.

This chain connects TRBV3-1 to TRBJ1-6; TRBD1 is a possible D gene (5 bases). The CDR3 has 13 residues. V lost 1 base and J 10 bases, leaving 8 bases between the germline ends. Germline V CDR1 and CDR2: LGHDT, YNNKEL (reference sequence). For the CDR3, the DNA is TGTGCCAGCAGCCAAGCAGGGCTCTCACCCCTCCACTTT. It codes for CASSQAGLSPLHF.

This clonotype was observed a handful of times. The J gene is TRBJ2-2, the V gene TRBV5-1; 11 bases fit TRBD2. Trimming cost V 2 bases and J 5 bases; bases outside gene matches: 5. Germline assignment: CDR1 SGHRS and CDR2 YFSETQ. The CDR3 runs 16 residues. The CDR3 DNA reads as TGCGCCAGCAGCTTCGAGACTAGCGGGATTACCGGGGAGCTGTTTTTT. Translating gives CASSFETSGITGELFF.

Of note for this clonotype: It may be a read error: a sequence one base away is much more abundant. V is TRBV20-1 and J is TRBJ2-7; 7 bases are shared with TRBD1. The CDR3 extends over 12 amino acids. Germline V gives CDR1 DFQATT, CDR2 SNEGSKA (reference sequence). In nucleotides, the CDR3 is TGCGCCCACAGGGGTCCCTCCCACGAGCAGTACTTC. It encodes CAHRGPSHEQYF.

The chain uses TRBV3-1 and TRBJ2-2; 8 positions agree with TRBD2. V was clipped by 1 base and J by 6 bases; unmatched bases: 4. Germline loops: CDR1 LGHDT, CDR2 YNNKEL (reference sequence). The CDR3 totals 15 residues. The chain's CDR3 is CASSQGGRWAGELFF. CDR3 nucleotides: TGTGCCAGCAGCCAAGGCGGGAGGTGGGCCGGGGAGCTGTTTTTT.

V is TRBV28 and J is TRBJ1-1; TRBD1 matches 8 bases. The V gene end was trimmed by 4 bases and the J gene end by 3 bases; junction bases not matched to a gene: 7. Germline V gene sequence: CDR1 MDHEN, CDR2 SYDVKM. The CDR3 runs 15 residues. The CDR3 bases are TGTGCCAGCAGTTGGACAGGGAGTGGGTACACTGAAGCTTTCTTT. This encodes CASSWTGSGYTEAFF.

This clonotype appeared many times. This rearrangement joins TRBV18 to TRBJ2-7; no firm D call. CDR3 length: 12 amino acids. CDR1 is KGHSH, CDR2 LQKENI, per germline. V lost 6 bases and J 4 bases, leaving 10 bases between the germline ends. The DNA for the CDR3 is TGTGCCAGCTCTATAGACGATTACGAGCAGTACTTC. Translated: CASSIDDYEQYF.